The present T cell receptor (beta chain) was sequenced within a study of T cells in Graves' hyperthyroidism and ophthalmopathy (dated by TCRdb to between 2018 and 2021). At the level of the whole study: Peripheral blood samples were taken at the time of initial diagnosis, prior to any treatment. TCR V-J signatures able to tell the groups apart were searched for in a discovery cohort of some 100 patients, of whom around 42 had Graves' ophthalmopathy and around 57 had stable Graves' hyperthyroidism. Prospective prediction of ophthalmopathy was tested in an independent validation cohort of some 19 hyperthyroidism patients and 17 patients who later progressed to ophthalmopathy. The approximately 100 discovery patients were randomly divided into training and test sets at a 7:3 ratio. The study also compared thyroid tissue and blood T-cell repertoires from about 6 Graves' hyperthyroidism patients. Once sampling was done, hyperthyroidism patients were given methimazole at a starting dose of 30 mg daily, whereas ophthalmopathy patients were given high-dose intravenous methylprednisolone. TCR Vbeta CDR3 sequencing of 120 to 150 peripheral blood samples (43 ophthalmopathy, around 80 hyperthyroidism and roughly 17 progressor patients) is reported in the paper.

Amplification of TCR beta CDR3 regions was carried out from RNA transcripts. For the first round of RT-PCR on the TCR CDR3, the HTBI primer set was used together with the Qiagen OneStep RT-PCR kit. Libraries were constructed in a second round of multiplex PCR, after which size selection and purification were carried out. Libraries were sequenced paired-end with 100 bp reads on an Illumina HiSeq2000. For the original study's pipeline: SOAPnuke was used to process the raw data, throwing out any read that contained adapters or uncalled bases, had a mean Phred below 15, or lacked an exact constant-primer or identifier match. COPE v1.2.5 was used to merge the high-quality paired reads, and each unique nucleotide sequence was defined as a clonotype. MiTCR v1.1 was used to align clonotypes to the IMGT TRBV, TRBD and TRBJ reference segments. Only V-J combinations with frequency above 0.0001, covering about 99% of repertoires, were analysed. A TCS score was defined as the ratio between F50 (clonal expansion) and ExV (chaos), using BLOSUM62-based TCRdist between CDR3 peptides within each V-J. Welch's t-statistics and random forest reduced 500 to 650 V-J features to 10 to 15, which were used in a naive Bayes classifier (R e1071). Through fastp at Q25 and MiXCR, TCRdb rebuilt clones from the public reads, retaining in-frame beta chains. Each CDR3 protein gets just one entry, which takes the most common genes and DNA from the rows behind it. TCRdb, rather than the study authors, made the V and J calls. The sample table holds around 350,000 distinct CDR3 sequences, of which about 15% were seen once. The top ten constitute about a quarter of the sample.

The table lists this clonotype with many counts. Which antigen it targets is not known. Nothing much larger sits one base from this clone, and base qualities are not available. V and J lose 3 bases and 7 bases, and a span of 15 bases separates them. Its CDR3 holds 14 amino acids, cysteine through phenylalanine. CDR3 DNA is the only sequence kept; it has 42 bases, read in frame from the first base. As encoded in the germline V gene (reference sequence), CDR1 is LGHDT while CDR2 is YNNKEL. Here is what the overall study found, with its caveats: No statistical method was used to fix the sample size in advance, and group allocation was not hidden from the investigators. Most expanded thyroid clonotypes (frequency above 0.001) were also detected in blood, suggesting blood repertoires may reflect thyroid immune responses. In cross-validation, a model built on a 13 V-J signature told ophthalmopathy apart from stable hyperthyroidism with approximately 90% sensitivity and about 81% specificity, and in testing the same model reached 80%/75%. In validation, progression to ophthalmopathy was predicted by the model with nearly 71% sensitivity and around 75% specificity, a median of around 5.9 months before onset.

Hyperthyroidism patients were aged 18 to 65 years and newly diagnosed, with disease duration of less than 2 months. The study excluded patients with uncontrolled infections, other autoimmune diseases, pregnancy or lactation. Clinical symptoms, serum thyroxine and TRAb, thyroid ultrasound, and orbital computed tomography formed the basis for the diagnoses. Blood from progressor patients was collected at the time of first diagnosis with hyperthyroidism, before any ophthalmopathy symptoms had appeared. PBMCs were isolated from about 9.1 ml of fresh peripheral blood by Ficoll-Paque density gradient centrifugation. Progressor patients were defined as those initially diagnosed with Graves' hyperthyroidism in whom ophthalmopathy developed during follow-up. Trizol reagent was used to extract total RNA, and RNA quality was then checked on an Agilent 2100 Bioanalyzer.

The sample consisted of blood. The rearranged segments are TRBV3-1 and TRBJ1-2; a tentative D call is TRBD1 (6 bases match). This receptor was obtained from a woman under 30 with Graves' hyperthyroidism that later progressed to Graves' ophthalmopathy. CDR3 protein: CASSQATGSRGYTF. The nucleotide sequence is given as TGTGCCAGCAGCCAGGCTACAGGGAGCCGTGGCTACACCTTC.